This T cell receptor beta chain was observed in a study of human T cells and chemical hapten exposure. Turning to the study itself: Chiefly women, the patients showed alopecia areata, totalis or universalis.

Regarding time point: patch test 2, 6 weeks after DPC sensitization. Noted treatment: therapeutic diphenylcyclopropenone sensitization with weekly scalp DPC. Blood sampling occurred before each patch-test application. This CDR3 has 16 amino acids. Trimming shortened V by 7 bases and J by 1 base, and 16 bases separated the two germline ends. The germline gives CDR1 SGHNT, CDR2 YENEEA. TCRdb re-called the RACE reads through MiXCR, storing one row per CDR3 protein. The sample holds 80,000 to 100,000 distinct CDR3 sequences, about 10% seen once. The sample consisted of whole blood, taken in connection with sensitization to the hapten diphenylcyclopropenone (DPC). This chain uses TRBV11-3 with TRBJ2-2; D is ambiguous. The TCR sequence derives from a woman aged 45-60 years with alopecia areata. Some clones in this sample may be carry-over from other donors' samples. The CDR3 region has the DNA TGTGCCAGCACCCCAGGCAGCTCGCGGAACACCGGGGAGCTGTTTTTT. Its protein product is CASTPGSSRNTGELFF. The full variable domain, its missing parts supplied by reference TRBV11-3 and TRBJ2-2, is EAGVVQSPRYKIIEKKQPVAFWCNPISGHNTLYWYLQNLGQGPELLIRYENEEAVDDSQLPKDRFSAERLKGVDSTLKIQPAELGDSAVYLCASTPGSSRNTGELFFGEGSRLTVL.